The 17 T cell receptor beta chains below were found in one sample sequenced in a study of response to subunit inactivated influenza vaccine. TCRdb processed the RT-PCR reads anew with MiXCR; each CDR3 protein has one entry. The sample yields hundreds of thousands of distinct CDR3 sequences, around 9.9% seen once. The specimen was PBMCs from blood, collected 45 days after vaccination. These receptors came from a man between 50 and 59 years old who received an inactivated influenza vaccine.

The CDR3 DNA follows: TGTGCCAGCAGCTCCAGCGACAGGCACTACGAGCAGTACTTC. This translates into CASSSSDRHYEQYF. The chain links TRBV7-8 to TRBJ2-7; TRBD1 is a possible D gene (6 bases). This CDR3 is 14 amino acids long. Germline CDR1 and CDR2: SGHVS and FQNEAQ. The V end was cut by 4 bases, the J end by 3 bases, with 13 bases between.

Only a few counts were recorded for this clonotype. The genes are TRBV29-1 and TRBJ1-5, with D perhaps matching TRBD1 (5 bases). CDR3 length: 14 amino acids. V was cut by 1 base and J by 4 bases, with 11 bases left in between. Germline V gene lookup returns CDR1 SQVTM and CDR2 ANQGSEA. The CDR3 reads CSVEAGNGNQPQHF. The DNA of the CDR3 is TGCAGCGTTGAAGCAGGGAATGGGAATCAGCCCCAGCATTTT. The full variable domain, completed using reference TRBV29-1 and TRBJ1-5, is SAVISQKPSRDICQRGTSLTIQCQVDSQVTMMFWYRQQPGQSLTLIATANQGSEATYESGFVIDKFPISRPNLTFSTLTVSNMSPEDSSIYLCSVEAGNGNQPQHFGDGTRLSIL.

The CDR3 sequence: CSVVSVNTEAFF. The CDR3 bases are TGCAGCGTTGTCTCCGTGAACACTGAAGCTTTCTTT. The J gene is TRBJ1-1, the V gene TRBV29-1; no firm D call. CDR1 SQVTM and CDR2 ANQGSEA come from the germline V gene. Deletions cut 4 bases from V and 0 bases from J, with 6 bases between. The CDR3 contains 12 residues.

The chain combines TRBV4-1 with TRBJ2-3, with a tentative D call TRBD2 (5 bases). The CDR3 has 16 amino acids. Germline loops: CDR1 MGHRA, CDR2 YSYEKL. Trimming removed 3 bases at V and 3 bases at J, with 16 bases between. CDR3 nucleotide sequence: TGCGCCAGCAGCCACGTGGACCCACGCGGGACAGATACGCAGTATTTT. This sequence encodes CASSHVDPRGTDTQYF.

This chain joins TRBV7-9 and TRBJ2-1, with a weak D call TRBD2 (6 bases). The CDR3 contains 15 residues. V gave up 7 bases and J gave up 4 bases, with 17 bases separating them. Germline V gene lookup returns CDR1 SEHNR and CDR2 FQNEAQ (reference sequence). In nucleotides, the CDR3 is TGTGCCAGCACCCCCCGGGAGCCAAAATACAATGAGCAGTTCTTC. Residues: CASTPREPKYNEQFF.

This clonotype was seen many times. CDR3 sequence: CATTDVGDTQYF. The CDR3 nucleotides are TGTGCCACCACGGACGTTGGAGATACGCAGTATTTT. This chain links TRBV24-1 with TRBJ2-3; D unclear. There are 12 residues in the CDR3. The germline V and J ends were trimmed by 8 bases and 5 bases, with 10 bases remaining between them. CDR1 is KGHDR and CDR2 is SFDVKD in the germline V gene.

This clonotype was observed a few times. V usage is TRBV28 and J usage is TRBJ2-4; D possibly matches TRBD1 or TRBD2 (5 bases each). This CDR3 is built from 17 residues. Trimming stripped 5 bases from V and 0 bases from J, with 17 bases between. Germline CDR1 MDHEN, CDR2 SYDVKM. The CDR3 sequence: CASSMWGSAEAKNIQYF. Written as DNA, the CDR3 is TGTGCCAGCAGTATGTGGGGGAGTGCGGAAGCCAAAAACATTCAGTACTTC.

This clonotype was observed a few times. The chain couples TRBV24-1 to TRBJ2-2; D is unresolved. Trimming removed 6 bases from V and 4 bases from J, with 14 bases in between. This CDR3 contains 15 residues. Germline lookup yields CDR1 KGHDR and CDR2 SFDVKD. The CDR3 loop reads CATSLGAPTTGELFF. As DNA, the CDR3 is TGTGCCACCAGTCTTGGCGCCCCAACCACCGGGGAGCTGTTTTTT.

CDR3 residues: CASSETGYPNEKLFF. The CDR3, as DNA: TGCGCCAGCAGTGAAACAGGATACCCTAATGAAAAACTGTTTTTT. This chain links TRBV10-2 with TRBJ1-4, with a possible D match to TRBD1 (5 bases). The length of the CDR3 is 15 residues. Germline V gene lookup returns CDR1 WSHSY and CDR2 SAAADI. The germline V and J ends were trimmed by 3 bases and 3 bases, with 11 bases remaining between them.

The gene calls are TRBV5-1 and TRBJ2-7, with unresolved D. The CDR3 extends over 13 amino acids. Germline assignment: CDR1 SGHRS and CDR2 YFSETQ. The V gene lost 4 bases and the J gene lost 2 bases, with 10 bases spanning the gap. The CDR3 spells CASSLYDTYEQYF. The CDR3 DNA reads TGCGCCAGCAGCCTGTACGATACCTACGAGCAGTACTTC.

Only a few counts were recorded for this clonotype. V usage is TRBV29-1 and J usage is TRBJ2-5; TRBD2 agrees at 9 bases. V lost 3 bases to trimming and J lost 5 bases; unmatched junction nucleotides: 7. Germline CDR1 is SQVTM and CDR2 is ANQGSEA. This CDR3 is built from 14 residues. Here the CDR3 DNA reads TGCAGCGTTGATCGGCTAGCGGGGAGTGAGACCCAGTACTTC. It is translated as CSVDRLAGSETQYF.

The chain employs TRBV5-8 and TRBJ2-5; possibly TRBD1 for D (5 bases). There are 16 residues in the CDR3. Germline V gene sequence: CDR1 SGHTS, CDR2 YDEGEE. Deletions cut 1 base from V and 5 bases from J, with 18 bases between. CDR3 sequence: CASSLSWSRPGETQYF. The CDR3 DNA reads as TGTGCCAGCAGCTTGTCCTGGAGTAGGCCAGGGGAGACCCAGTACTTC.

This clonotype was observed a handful of times. Here the CDR3 DNA reads TGCAGTGCTAGGGTCGGGGGGAGGGAGCAGTTCTTC. Its protein product is CSARVGGREQFF. The gene calls are TRBV20-1 and TRBJ2-1, with 7 bases lining up with TRBD2. The ends lost 3 bases at V and 10 bases at J; junction bases unmatched: 6. Germline V gives CDR1 DFQATT, CDR2 SNEGSKA (reference sequence). This CDR3 has 12 amino acids.

The V and J genes are TRBV4-1 and TRBJ2-7; 9 bases align to TRBD2. The CDR3 extends over 16 amino acids. The germline CDR1 and CDR2 sequences are MGHRA and YSYEKL. V dropped 2 bases and J dropped 2; count of bases not matched to a gene: 7. DNA of the CDR3: TGCGCCAGCAGCCAACGCCTTAGCGGGGGAGCCTACGAGCAGTACTTC. Translation: CASSQRLSGGAYEQYF.

With regard to this clonotype: A read error may account for a junction end that differs from germline. The chain combines TRBV5-1 with TRBJ2-3; 9 nucleotides match TRBD1. Germline CDR1 and CDR2: SGHRS and YFSETQ. This CDR3 is built from 15 residues. CDR3 protein: CASSLGQGDWDTQYF. DNA of the CDR3: TGCGCCAGCAGTTTGGGACAGGGTGATTGGGATACGCAGTATTTT.

This clonotype was detected only a few times. The chain recombines TRBV20-1 with TRBJ2-1; a weak D match, TRBD1 (6 bases). This CDR3 is 12 amino acids long. Germline lookup yields CDR1 DFQATT and CDR2 SNEGSKA (reference sequence). CDR3 sequence: CSRGYSYNEQFF. CDR3 in DNA: TGCAGCAGGGGCTACTCCTACAATGAGCAGTTCTTC.

A note on this clonotype: The CDR3 ends on some other residue instead of the conserved phenylalanine or tryptophan, so this is likely a read error. The DNA is omitted, as the CDR3 cannot be located on it reliably, and the CDR3 follows TCRdb's listing. The CDR3 sequence is CASSPAIAENIQNL. The chain uses TRBV6-1 and TRBJ2-4; the table's D call TRBD2 went unverified against the DNA. CDR1 is MNHNS, CDR2 SASEGT, per germline. The CDR3 extends over 14 residues, inclusive of both ends.